This TCR beta chain stems from a study of response to subunit inactivated influenza vaccine. Study-wide results and limits: Each seasonal flu vaccination may recruit only limited new T cells, authors suggested.

There are many counts of this clonotype. Its antigen is as yet unknown. MiXCR was run by TCRdb on the RT-PCR reads, yielding one entry per CDR3 protein. The sample has under 200,000 distinct CDR3 sequences; under 13% are singletons. The source was non-naive T cells sorted from PBMCs, collected about 40 days after vaccination. The TCR sequence derives from a man in his forties or fifties who received an inactivated influenza vaccine.

CDR3 DNA: TGTGCCAGCAGCCTGACGGGAGGTGATGACGAGCAGTACTTC. Encoded protein: CASSLTGGDDEQYF. The chain links TRBV7-3 to TRBJ2-7; 7 nucleotides match TRBD2. This CDR3 is 14 amino acids long. Germline loops: CDR1 SGHTA, CDR2 FQGTGA. The trim removed 5 bases at V and 5 bases at J, leaving 9 bases unmatched.